This entry features one TCR beta chain sequence. The germline V and J ends were trimmed by 4 bases and 3 bases, with 9 bases remaining between them. The CDR3 sequence is 14 residues long. The V gene's germline CDR1 is LGHDT and CDR2 YNNKEL (reference sequence). Method: immunoSEQ multiplex PCR; TCRdb's copy keeps in-frame clones and lacks some. Of around 110,000 clones in the sample, 85% to 90% were seen once. The data were taken from a study of control samples from healthy donors and cancer patients. Sequences were obtained from PBMCs. This chain joins TRBV3-1 (or the pseudogene TRBV3-2) and TRBJ2-2; the D is unclear. This receptor was obtained from a woman aged 45-60 years with colorectal cancer. The CDR3 protein is CASSPELYTGELFF. For the CDR3, the DNA is TGTGCCAGCAGCCCCGAACTGTACACCGGGGAGCTGTTTTTT.